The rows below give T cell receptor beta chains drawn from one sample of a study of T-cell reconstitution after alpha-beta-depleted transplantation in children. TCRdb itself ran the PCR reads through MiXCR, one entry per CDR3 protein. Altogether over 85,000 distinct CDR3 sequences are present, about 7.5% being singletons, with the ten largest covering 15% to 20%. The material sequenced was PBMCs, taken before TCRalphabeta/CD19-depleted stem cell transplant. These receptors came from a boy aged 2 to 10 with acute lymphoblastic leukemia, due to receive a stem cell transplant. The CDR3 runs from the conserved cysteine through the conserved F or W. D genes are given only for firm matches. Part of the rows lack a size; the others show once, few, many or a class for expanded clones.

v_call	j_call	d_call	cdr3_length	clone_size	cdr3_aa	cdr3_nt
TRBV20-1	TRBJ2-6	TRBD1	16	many	CSGTGQGETGANVLTF	TGCAGTGGTACGGGACAGGGGGAAACTGGGGCCAACGTCCTGACTTTC
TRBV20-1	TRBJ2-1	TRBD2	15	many	CSATSPGLAASEQFF	TGCAGTGCTACTAGCCCGGGACTAGCGGCATCGGAGCAGTTCTTC
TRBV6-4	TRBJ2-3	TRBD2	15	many	CASSELAGATDTQYF	TGTGCCAGCAGTGAGCTAGCGGGGGCCACAGATACGCAGTATTTT
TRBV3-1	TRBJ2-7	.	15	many	CASSPRAVSSYEQYF	TGTGCCAGCAGCCCCCGGGCGGTGAGCTCCTACGAGCAGTACTTC
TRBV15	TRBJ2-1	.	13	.	CATSRDEGGEQFF	TGTGCCACCAGCAGAGATGAGGGGGGTGAGCAGTTCTTC
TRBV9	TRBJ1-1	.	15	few	CASSEIGEGESEAFF	TGTGCCAGCAGCGAAATAGGGGAGGGGGAATCTGAAGCTTTCTTT
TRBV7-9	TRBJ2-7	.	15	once	CASSSPRRGSYEQYF	TGTGCCAGCAGCTCCCCGAGGCGGGGAAGCTACGAGCAGTACTTC
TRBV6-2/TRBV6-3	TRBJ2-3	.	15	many	CASSYRKLEANTQYF	TGTGCCAGCAGCTACCGGAAGCTCGAAGCAAATACGCAGTATTTT
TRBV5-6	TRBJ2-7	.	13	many	CASSLGQVGEQYF	TGTGCCAGCAGCTTGGGACAGGTGGGCGAGCAGTACTTC
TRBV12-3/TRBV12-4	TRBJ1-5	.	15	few	CASSFGAAGDQPQHF	TGTGCCAGCAGTTTCGGCGCGGCCGGGGATCAGCCCCAGCATTTT
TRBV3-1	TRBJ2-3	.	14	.	CASSPHHGTDTQYF	TGTGCCAGCAGCCCCCATCACGGGACAGATACGCAGTATTTT
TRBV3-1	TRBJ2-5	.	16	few	CASSQPLGGDLETQYF	TGTGCCAGCAGCCAACCCCTAGGGGGGGACCTAGAGACCCAGTACTTC
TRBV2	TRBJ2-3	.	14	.	CASSDGQPEDTQYF	TGTGCCAGCAGTGATGGGCAGCCAGAAGATACGCAGTATTTT
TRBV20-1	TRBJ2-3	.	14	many	CSAPPGLRTDTQYF	TGCAGTGCTCCCCCGGGACTCCGCACAGATACGCAGTATTTT
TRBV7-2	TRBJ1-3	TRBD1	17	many	CASSPWHRGGAGNTIYF	TGTGCCAGCAGCCCTTGGCACCGAGGGGGCGCAGGAAACACCATATATTTT
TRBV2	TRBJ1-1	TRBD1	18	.	CASCFPSGQGLKATEAFF	TGTGCCAGCTGTTTTCCCAGCGGACAGGGATTGAAGGCCACTGAAGCTTTCTTT